Below are 4 T cell receptor beta chains sequenced from a single sample in a study of blood T cell repertoires in COVID-19. The repertoire was sequenced with immunoSEQ multiplex PCR; TCRdb's copy has only in-frame clones and lacks some. The table has 88,000 or so clones, around 79% seen once. The sequenced material came from peripheral blood. These TCRs come from a human donor in a cohort sampled during active COVID-19.

The chain carries TRBV27 and TRBJ1-2; TRBD1 might be the D (6 bases). The germline gives CDR1 MNHEY, CDR2 SMNVEV (reference sequence). There are 14 residues in the CDR3. Trimming pared 2 bases from V and 10 bases from J, leaving 17 bases between. The CDR3 is CASSLGTPFTYYTF. CDR3 sequence (DNA): TGTGCCAGCAGTTTAGGGACACCCTTTACCTACTACACCTTC.

This chain links TRBV29-1 with TRBJ2-5; D perhaps matches TRBD2 (5 bases). Germline CDR1 and CDR2: SQVTM and ANQGSEA. This CDR3 is 14 amino acids long. V was pared by 4 bases and J by 1 base, with 13 bases between. In nucleotides, the CDR3 is TGCAGCGTTGTCCGGGGTGGGGTCCAAGAGACCCAGTACTTC. This encodes CSVVRGGVQETQYF.

The chain carries TRBV29-1 and TRBJ2-4, with D maybe TRBD1 (5 bases). CDR1 SQVTM and CDR2 ANQGSEA come from the germline V gene. The CDR3 runs 13 residues. Trimming left V 1 base short and J 4 bases short, with 8 bases between. CDR3 sequence: CSVEGQGKNIQYF. In nucleotides, the CDR3 is TGCAGCGTTGAAGGGCAGGGTAAAAACATTCAGTACTTC.

The chain is built from TRBV27 and TRBJ2-1, with 11 bases fitting TRBD2. The germline CDR1 and CDR2 sequences are MNHEY and SMNVEV (reference sequence). CDR3 size: 16 residues. The junction had 12 bases not matched to a gene; V was cut back by 6 bases and J by 8 bases. In DNA, the CDR3 is TGTGCCAGCAGGCCCACGGGACTAGCGGCGTGGGATGAGCAGTTCTTC. Translation: CASRPTGLAAWDEQFF.